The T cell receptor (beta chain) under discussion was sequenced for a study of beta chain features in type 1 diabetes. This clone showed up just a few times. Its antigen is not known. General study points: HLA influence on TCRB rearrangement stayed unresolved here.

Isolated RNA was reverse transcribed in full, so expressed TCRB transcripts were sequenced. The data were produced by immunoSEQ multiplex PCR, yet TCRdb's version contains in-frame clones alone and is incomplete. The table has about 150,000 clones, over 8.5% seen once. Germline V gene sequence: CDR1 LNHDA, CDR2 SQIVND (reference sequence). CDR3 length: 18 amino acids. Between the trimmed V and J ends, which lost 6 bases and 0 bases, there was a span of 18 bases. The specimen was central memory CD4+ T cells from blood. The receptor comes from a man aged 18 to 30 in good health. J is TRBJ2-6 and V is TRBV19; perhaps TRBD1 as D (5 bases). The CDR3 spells CASRSAPGYLSGANVLTF. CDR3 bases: TGTGCCAGTAGATCAGCCCCAGGGTACCTCTCTGGGGCCAACGTCCTGACTTTC.